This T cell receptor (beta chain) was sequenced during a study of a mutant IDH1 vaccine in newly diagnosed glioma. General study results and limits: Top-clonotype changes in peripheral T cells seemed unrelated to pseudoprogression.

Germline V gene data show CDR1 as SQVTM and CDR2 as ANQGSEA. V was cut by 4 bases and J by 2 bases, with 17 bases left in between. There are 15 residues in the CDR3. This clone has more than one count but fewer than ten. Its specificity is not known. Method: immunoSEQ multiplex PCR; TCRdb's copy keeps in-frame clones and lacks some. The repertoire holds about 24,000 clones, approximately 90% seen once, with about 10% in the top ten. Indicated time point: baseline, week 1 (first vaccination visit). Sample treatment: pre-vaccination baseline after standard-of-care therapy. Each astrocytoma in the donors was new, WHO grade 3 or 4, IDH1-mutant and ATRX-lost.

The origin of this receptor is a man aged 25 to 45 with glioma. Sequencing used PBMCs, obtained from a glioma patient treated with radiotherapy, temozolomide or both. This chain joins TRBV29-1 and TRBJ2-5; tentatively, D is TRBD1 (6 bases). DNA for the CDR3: TGCAGCGTTGCCCCTCTTGCCGGGACACAAGAGACCCAGTACTTC. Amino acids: CSVAPLAGTQETQYF.